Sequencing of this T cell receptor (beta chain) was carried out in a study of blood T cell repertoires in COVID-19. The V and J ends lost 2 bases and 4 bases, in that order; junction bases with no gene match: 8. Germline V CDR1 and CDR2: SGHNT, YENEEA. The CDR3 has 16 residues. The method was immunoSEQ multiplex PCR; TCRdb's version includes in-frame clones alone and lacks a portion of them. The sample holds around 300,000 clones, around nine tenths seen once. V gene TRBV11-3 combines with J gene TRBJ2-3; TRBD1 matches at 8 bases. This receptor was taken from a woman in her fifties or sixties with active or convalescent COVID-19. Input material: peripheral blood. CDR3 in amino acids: CASSLRGQGSPDTQYF. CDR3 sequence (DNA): TGTGCCAGCAGCTTAAGAGGACAGGGTAGCCCAGATACGCAGTATTTT.